This is a list of T cell receptor beta chains from one sample in a study of CD8 T cells in Susac syndrome. TCRdb recomputed calls from the immunoSEQ multiplex PCR reads with MiXCR, one row per CDR3 protein. The sample includes 150,000 to 200,000 distinct CDR3 sequences, approximately 95% of them seen just once. What was sequenced was CD4+ T cells from PBMCs. Every receptor here comes from a human donor with multiple sclerosis. CDR3s leave out the opening cysteine and the closing phenylalanine or tryptophan. A D gene is named only where the DNA matches it firmly.

d_call	v_call	j_call	cdr3_aa
-	TRBV2	TRBJ1-5	ASSPRQDPGQPQH
-	TRBV7-9	TRBJ2-7	ASSGPGSYEQY
-	TRBV12-3/TRBV12-4	TRBJ2-1	ASSTRVQGEQF
TRBD1	TRBV12-3/TRBV12-4	TRBJ2-5	ASSLSAGGLQETQY
TRBD1	TRBV3-1	TRBJ2-2	ASSLVQGTGELF
-	TRBV29-1	TRBJ2-7	SARARGPQGEQY
-	TRBV2	TRBJ1-5	ASSEGGPSNQPQH
TRBD1	TRBV30	TRBJ2-1	AWSLRQGVGNEQF
-	TRBV11-1	TRBJ1-4	ASSRVGTGTEV
-	TRBV29-1	TRBJ2-7	SVGTEGEQY
-	TRBV29-1	TRBJ2-5	SVGEPQETQY
-	TRBV20-1	TRBJ2-5	SARSRGGVQETQY
TRBD1	TRBV30	TRBJ1-2	AWSVGQGWRGYT
-	TRBV30	TRBJ1-2	AWSVSGAGAYGYT
-	TRBV10-3	TRBJ2-3	AISLNQADTQY
-	TRBV5-1	TRBJ2-1	ASSLRREQEQF
TRBD1	TRBV5-1	TRBJ2-5	ASSISGTGGDETQY
TRBD1	TRBV30	TRBJ2-7	AWSLFRQGYEQY
TRBD1	TRBV12-3/TRBV12-4	TRBJ1-2	ASSPTGQHYGYT
-	TRBV12-3/TRBV12-4	TRBJ1-4	ASRGTGPNEKLF
TRBD1	TRBV4-1	TRBJ1-6	ASSPTRGQGRSPLH
-	TRBV15	TRBJ2-1	ATSTYYNEQF
-	TRBV29-1	TRBJ2-7	SVAAGEGGEQY
-	TRBV30	TRBJ1-1	AWSRTTGTEAF
TRBD2	TRBV30	TRBJ2-1	AWSVGGGIHEQF
-	TRBV24-1	TRBJ2-2	ATSDYTGELF
TRBD2	TRBV7-3	TRBJ2-7	ASSSREGYEQY
-	TRBV11-2	TRBJ1-5	ASSTGIISNQPQH
TRBD1	TRBV3-1	TRBJ2-3	ASSPDGQGQWDTQY
-	TRBV19	TRBJ2-7	ASSMETASYEQY
-	TRBV5-6	TRBJ1-6	ASSERGWGSYNSPLH
-	TRBV20-1	TRBJ1-3	SPHRAANTIY
-	TRBV29-1	TRBJ2-3	SVGQQHRTDTQY
-	TRBV6-2/TRBV6-3	TRBJ2-7	ASSYSGTYEQY
-	TRBV7-2	TRBJ2-7	ASSFGLTEQY
-	TRBV15	TRBJ1-3	ATSRLQGSGNTIY
TRBD2	TRBV7-2	TRBJ2-1	ASSLGLAGGHEQF
TRBD1	TRBV20-1	TRBJ2-7	SARGPPGTGYEQY
TRBD1	TRBV6-5	TRBJ2-1	ASSPRDRGRYEQF
-	TRBV20-1	TRBJ1-4	SARGGGTLY
-	TRBV29-1	TRBJ1-1	SVEDSGRGVRAVNTEAF
-	TRBV19	TRBJ2-1	ASRRSYNEQF
-	TRBV7-9	TRBJ1-2	ASSLVGSSTHT
-	TRBV5-6	TRBJ1-1	ASRRDTEAF
-	TRBV2	TRBJ1-5	ATQEQGGQPQH
-	TRBV2	TRBJ2-3	AGGSGTDTQY
TRBD1	TRBV5-1	TRBJ2-1	ASSLVLGQGYNEQF
-	TRBV20-1	TRBJ1-3	SAVRSAPGNTIY
-	TRBV15	TRBJ1-2	ATSRDRYGYT
-	TRBV2	TRBJ2-1	ASSEMFSEQF
-	TRBV29-1	TRBJ2-5	SVEDPMEGAWVETQY
TRBD1	TRBV29-1	TRBJ2-7	SVFRGGTGGIYEQY
TRBD1	TRBV7-6	TRBJ2-7	ASSSTGGPFYEQY
-	TRBV30	TRBJ2-2	AWSGQSSGGARATN
-	TRBV28	TRBJ2-7	ASSLWASAEQY
TRBD1	TRBV11-3	TRBJ2-7	ASSRETDREQY
-	TRBV7-2	TRBJ2-5	ASSPSTGMGGETQY
-	TRBV9	TRBJ2-6	ASNEGGRNSGANVLT
-	TRBV3-1	TRBJ2-7	ASSTAGYEQY
-	TRBV27	TRBJ2-7	ASRRRDTSYEQY